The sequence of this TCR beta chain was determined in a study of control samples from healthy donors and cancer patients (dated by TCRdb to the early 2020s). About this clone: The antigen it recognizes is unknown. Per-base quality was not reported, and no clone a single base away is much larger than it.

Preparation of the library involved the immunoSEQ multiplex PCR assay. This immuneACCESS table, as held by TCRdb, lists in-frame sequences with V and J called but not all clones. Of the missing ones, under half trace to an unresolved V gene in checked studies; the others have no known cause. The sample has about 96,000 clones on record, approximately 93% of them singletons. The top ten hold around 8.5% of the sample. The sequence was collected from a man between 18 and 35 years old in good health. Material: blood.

The DNA is as follows: TGTGCCAGCAGCCGATTACCGGGACAATTAAACACTGAAGCTTTCTTT. Its translation is CASSRLPGQLNTEAFF. The chain couples TRBV7-6 to TRBJ1-1, with a tentative D gene TRBD1 over 6 matching bases. Its CDR3 holds 16 amino acids, cysteine through phenylalanine. The kept DNA is CDR3 alone, 48 bases in frame from the first base. The germline V gene gives CDR1 as SGHVS and CDR2 as FNYEAQ. Deletion took 5 bases off V and 2 bases off J, with a span of 18 bases between the germline ends.